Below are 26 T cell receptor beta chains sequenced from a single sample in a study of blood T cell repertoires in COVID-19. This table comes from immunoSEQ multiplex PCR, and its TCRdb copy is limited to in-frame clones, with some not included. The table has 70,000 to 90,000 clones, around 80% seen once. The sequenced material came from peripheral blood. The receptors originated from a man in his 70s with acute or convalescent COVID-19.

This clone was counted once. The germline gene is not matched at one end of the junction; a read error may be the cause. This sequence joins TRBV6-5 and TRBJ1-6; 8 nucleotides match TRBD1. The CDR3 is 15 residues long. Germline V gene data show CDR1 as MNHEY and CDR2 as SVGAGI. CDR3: CASSDSLDRGSPLHF. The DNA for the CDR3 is TGTGCCAGCAGTGACTCATTAGACAGGGGCTCACCCCTCCACTTT.

Written as DNA, the CDR3 is TGTGCCAGCAGCTGGGGACAGAATGAAAAACTGTTTTTT. Translated: CASSWGQNEKLFF. The V and J genes are TRBV5-5 and TRBJ1-4; the match to TRBD1 covers 7 bases. Germline V CDR1 and CDR2: SGHKS, YYEKEE (reference sequence). This CDR3 has 13 amino acids. V shed 3 bases and J 5 bases; nucleotides not matched to a gene: 1.

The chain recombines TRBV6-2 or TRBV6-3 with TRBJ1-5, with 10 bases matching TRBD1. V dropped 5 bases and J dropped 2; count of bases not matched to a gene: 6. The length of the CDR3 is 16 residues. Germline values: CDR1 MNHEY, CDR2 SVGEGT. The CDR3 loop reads CASSKTGGKGNQPQHF. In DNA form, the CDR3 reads TGTGCCAGCAGTAAGACAGGGGGCAAGGGCAATCAGCCCCAGCATTTT.

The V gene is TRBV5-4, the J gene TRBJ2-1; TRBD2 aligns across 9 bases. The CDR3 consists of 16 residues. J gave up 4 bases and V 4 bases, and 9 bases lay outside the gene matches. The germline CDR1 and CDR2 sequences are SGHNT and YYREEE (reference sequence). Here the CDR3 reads CASSRMGGGAYNEQFF. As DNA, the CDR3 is TGTGCCAGCAGCAGGATGGGCGGGGGGGCGTACAATGAGCAGTTCTTC.

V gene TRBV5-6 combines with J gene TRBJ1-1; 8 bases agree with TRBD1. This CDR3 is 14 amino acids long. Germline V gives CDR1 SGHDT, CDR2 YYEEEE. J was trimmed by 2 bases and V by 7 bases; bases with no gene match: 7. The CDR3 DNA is TGTGCCAGCGGCACACAGGGGGTCAACACTGAAGCTTTCTTT. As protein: CASGTQGVNTEAFF.

For the CDR3, the DNA is TGTGCCATCAGTGACCGGGACAGAAGCTCCTATAATTCACCCCTCCACTTT. Amino acids: CAISDRDRSSYNSPLHF. The chain couples TRBV10-3 to TRBJ1-6, with TRBD1 identical over 7 bases. This CDR3 has 17 amino acids. Germline assignment: CDR1 ENHRY and CDR2 SYGVKD. The J segment lost 0 bases and the V segment lost 3 bases, leaving 5 bases of the junction unmatched.

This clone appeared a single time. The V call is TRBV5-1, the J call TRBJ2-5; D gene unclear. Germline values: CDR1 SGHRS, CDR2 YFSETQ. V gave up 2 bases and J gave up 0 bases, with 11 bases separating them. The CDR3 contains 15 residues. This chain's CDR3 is CASSFTETYQETQYF. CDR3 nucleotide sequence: TGCGCCAGCAGCTTTACAGAAACCTACCAAGAGACCCAGTACTTC.

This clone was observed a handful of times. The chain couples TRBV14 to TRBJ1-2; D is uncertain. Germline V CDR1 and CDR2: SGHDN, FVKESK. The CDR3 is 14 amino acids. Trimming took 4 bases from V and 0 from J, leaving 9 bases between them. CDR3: CASSLTRANYGYTF. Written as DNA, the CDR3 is TGTGCCAGCAGCCTGACGAGGGCTAACTATGGCTACACCTTC.

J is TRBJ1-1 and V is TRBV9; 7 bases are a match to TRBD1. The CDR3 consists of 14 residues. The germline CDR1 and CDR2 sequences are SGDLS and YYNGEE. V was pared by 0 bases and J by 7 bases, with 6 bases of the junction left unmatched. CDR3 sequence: CASSVASDRVEAFF. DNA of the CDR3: TGTGCCAGCAGCGTAGCTTCTGACAGGGTTGAAGCTTTCTTT.

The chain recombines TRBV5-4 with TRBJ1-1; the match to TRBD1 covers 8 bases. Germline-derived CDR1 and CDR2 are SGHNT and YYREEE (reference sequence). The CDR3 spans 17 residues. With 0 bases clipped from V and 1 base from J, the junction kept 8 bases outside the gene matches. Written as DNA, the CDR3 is TGTGCCAGCAGCTTGGCCGGCAGGGGGCGCGGGAACACTGAAGCTTTCTTT. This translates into CASSLAGRGRGNTEAFF.

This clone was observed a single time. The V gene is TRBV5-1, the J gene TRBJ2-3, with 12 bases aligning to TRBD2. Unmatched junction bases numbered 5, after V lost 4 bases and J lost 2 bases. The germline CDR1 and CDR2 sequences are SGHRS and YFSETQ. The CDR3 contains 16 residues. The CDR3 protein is CASSPGLAGPTDTQYF. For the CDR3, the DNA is TGCGCCAGCAGCCCCGGACTAGCGGGACCCACAGATACGCAGTATTTT. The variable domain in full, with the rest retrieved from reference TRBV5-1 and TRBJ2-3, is KAGVTQTPRYLIKTRGQQVTLSCSPISGHRSVSWYQQTPGQGLQFLFEYFSETQRNKGNFPGRFSGRQFSNSRSEMNVSTLELGDSALYLCASSPGLAGPTDTQYFGPGTRLTVL.

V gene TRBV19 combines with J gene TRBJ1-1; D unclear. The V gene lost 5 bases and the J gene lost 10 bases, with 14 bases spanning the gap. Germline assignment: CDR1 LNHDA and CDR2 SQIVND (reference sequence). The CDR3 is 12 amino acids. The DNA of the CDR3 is TGTGCCAGTAGTCCTCGGGCGGGTATAGCTTTCTTT. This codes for CASSPRAGIAFF.

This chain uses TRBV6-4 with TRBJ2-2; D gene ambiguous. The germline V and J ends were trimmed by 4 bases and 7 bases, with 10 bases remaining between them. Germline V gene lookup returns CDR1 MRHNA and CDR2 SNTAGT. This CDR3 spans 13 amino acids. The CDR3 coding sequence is TGTGCCAGCAGTGTAGAGGAAGACGGGGAGCTGTTTTTT. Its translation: CASSVEEDGELFF.

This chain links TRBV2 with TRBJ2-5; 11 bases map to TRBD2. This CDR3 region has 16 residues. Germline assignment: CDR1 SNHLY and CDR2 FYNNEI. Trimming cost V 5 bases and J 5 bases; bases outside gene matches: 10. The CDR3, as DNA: TGTGCCAGCAGTTGGCGGACTAGCGGGTCGAGGGAGACCCAGTACTTC. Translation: CASSWRTSGSRETQYF.

In nucleotides, the CDR3 is TGTGCCAGCAGTATAAGGCGGGGGGGCACAGATACGCAGTATTTT. The encoded protein is CASSIRRGGTDTQYF. This chain connects TRBV2 to TRBJ2-3; TRBD2 agrees at 8 bases. This CDR3 has 15 amino acids. The V and J ends lost 5 bases and 1 base, in that order; junction bases with no gene match: 5. Per the germline V gene, CDR1 is SNHLY and CDR2 is FYNNEI.

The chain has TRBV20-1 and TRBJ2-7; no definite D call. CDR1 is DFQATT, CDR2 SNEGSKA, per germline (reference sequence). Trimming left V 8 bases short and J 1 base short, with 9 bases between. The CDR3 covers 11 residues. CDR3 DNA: TGCAGTTACCAGTTATCCTACGAGCAGTACTTC. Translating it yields CSYQLSYEQYF.

The CDR3 bases are TGTGCCACCGTGGGGCCTAGCGGGGCCAATGAGCAGTTCTTC. Translation gives CATVGPSGANEQFF. The V call is TRBV6-5, the J call TRBJ2-1, with 9 bases matching TRBD2. CDR3 length: 14 residues. Germline V gene data show CDR1 as MNHEY and CDR2 as SVGAGI. V was pared by 10 bases and J by 6 bases, with 10 bases of the junction left unmatched.

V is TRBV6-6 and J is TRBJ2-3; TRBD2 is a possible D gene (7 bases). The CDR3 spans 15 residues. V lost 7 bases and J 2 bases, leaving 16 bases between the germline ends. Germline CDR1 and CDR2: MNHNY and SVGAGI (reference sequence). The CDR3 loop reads CASTLAGAPTDTQYF. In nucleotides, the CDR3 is TGTGCCAGCACTCTTGCGGGGGCCCCCACAGATACGCAGTATTTT.

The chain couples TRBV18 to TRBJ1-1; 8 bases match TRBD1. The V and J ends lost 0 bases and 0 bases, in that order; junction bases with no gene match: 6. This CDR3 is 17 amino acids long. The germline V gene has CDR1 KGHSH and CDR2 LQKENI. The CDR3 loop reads CASSPPTGVGMNTEAFF. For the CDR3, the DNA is TGTGCCAGCTCACCACCGACAGGGGTGGGGATGAACACTGAAGCTTTCTTT. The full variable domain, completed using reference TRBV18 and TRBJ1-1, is NAGVMQNPRHLVRRRGQEARLRCSPMKGHSHVYWYRQLPEEGLKFMVYLQKENIIDESGMPKERFSAEFPKEGPSILRIQQVVRGDSAAYFCASSPPTGVGMNTEAFFGQGTRLTVV.

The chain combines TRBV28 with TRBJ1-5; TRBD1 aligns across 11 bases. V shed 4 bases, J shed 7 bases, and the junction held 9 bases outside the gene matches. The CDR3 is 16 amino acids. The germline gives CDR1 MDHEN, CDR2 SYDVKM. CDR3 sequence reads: CASSSSGQGAGQPQHF. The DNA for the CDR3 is TGTGCCAGCAGTTCCTCCGGACAGGGGGCAGGGCAGCCCCAGCATTTT.

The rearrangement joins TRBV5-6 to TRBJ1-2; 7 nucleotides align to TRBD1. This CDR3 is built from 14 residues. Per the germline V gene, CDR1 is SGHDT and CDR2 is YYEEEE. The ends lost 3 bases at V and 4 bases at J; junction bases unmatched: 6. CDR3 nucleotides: TGTGCCAGCAGCTGGGGGACAGTTCCCTATGGCTACACCTTC. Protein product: CASSWGTVPYGYTF.

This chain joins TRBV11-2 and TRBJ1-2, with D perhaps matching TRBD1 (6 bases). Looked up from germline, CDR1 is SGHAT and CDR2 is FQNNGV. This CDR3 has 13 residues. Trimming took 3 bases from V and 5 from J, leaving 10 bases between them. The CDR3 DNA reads TGTGCCAGCAGCTTTGAACAGGGATATGGCTACACCTTC. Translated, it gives CASSFEQGYGYTF.

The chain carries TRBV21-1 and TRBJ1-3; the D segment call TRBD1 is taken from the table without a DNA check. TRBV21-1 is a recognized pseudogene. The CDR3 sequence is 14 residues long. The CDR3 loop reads CASSSTGAGNTIYF. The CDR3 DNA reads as TGTGCCAGCAGCAGCACAGGGGCCGGAAACACCATATATTTT.

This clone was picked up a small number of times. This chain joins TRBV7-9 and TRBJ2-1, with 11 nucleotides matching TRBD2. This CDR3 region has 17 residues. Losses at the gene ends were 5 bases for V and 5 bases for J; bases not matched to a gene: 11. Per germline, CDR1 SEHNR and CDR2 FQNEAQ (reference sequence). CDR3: CASSPLGGTSGNNEQFF. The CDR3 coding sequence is TGTGCCAGCAGCCCACTCGGGGGGACTAGCGGAAACAATGAGCAGTTCTTC.

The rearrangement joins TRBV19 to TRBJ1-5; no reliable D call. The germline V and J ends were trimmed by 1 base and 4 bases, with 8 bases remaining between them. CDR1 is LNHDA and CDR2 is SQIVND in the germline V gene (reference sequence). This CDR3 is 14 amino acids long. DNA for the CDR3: TGTGCCAGTAGTATAGTGGGCCTTAATCAGCCCCAGCATTTT. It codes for CASSIVGLNQPQHF.

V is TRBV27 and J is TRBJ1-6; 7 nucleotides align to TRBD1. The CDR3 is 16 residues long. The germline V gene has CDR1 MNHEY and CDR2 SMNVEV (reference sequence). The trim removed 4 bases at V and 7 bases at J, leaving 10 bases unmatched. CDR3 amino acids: CASSSLWDSGNSPLHF. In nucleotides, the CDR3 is TGTGCCAGCAGTTCTCTTTGGGACAGTGGGAATTCACCCCTCCACTTT.